The rows below give T cell receptor beta chains drawn from one sample of a study of blood T cell repertoires in COVID-19. Sequencing used immunoSEQ multiplex PCR; TCRdb keeps in-frame clones, though not all of them. Of some 200,000 clones listed, around three quarters are singletons. The specimen was peripheral blood. These receptors originate from a woman in her 70s with acute or convalescent COVID-19. CDR3s include the opening cysteine and the closing phenylalanine or tryptophan. D genes are given only for firm matches. Rows give clone size only sometimes, using once, few, many, or a class for an expanded clone.

clone_size j_call d_call v_call cdr3_aa cdr3_nt
once TRBJ2-1 . TRBV3-1/TRBV3-2 CASSPVQTSYNEQFF TGTGCCAGCAGTCCGGTCCAGACTTCCTACAATGAGCAGTTCTTC
. TRBJ1-6 TRBD1 TRBV5-6 CASSTVDRDLHF TGTGCCAGCAGCACCGTAGACAGGGATCTCCACTTT
once TRBJ1-1 TRBD1 TRBV6-5 CASSSGQGSGGTEAFF TGTGCCAGCAGTTCGGGACAGGGGAGCGGTGGCACTGAAGCTTTCTTT
. TRBJ1-1 . TRBV10-2 CASGTRPNTEAFF TGCGCCAGCGGAACTAGGCCCAACACTGAAGCTTTCTTT
. TRBJ1-5 . TRBV19 CASSIDVMSNQPQHF TGTGCCAGTAGTATAGATGTAATGAGCAATCAGCCCCAGCATTTT
. TRBJ1-3 . TRBV19 CASTPGQGTVTIYF TGTGCCAGTACCCCTGGGCAGGGGACGGTCACCATATATTTT
once TRBJ2-2 TRBD2 TRBV2 CASCNKAGSGELFF TGTGCCAGCTGTAACAAAGCGGGATCCGGGGAGCTGTTTTTT
. TRBJ1-1 . TRBV30 CAWRTEAFF TGTGCCTGGCGGACTGAAGCTTTCTTT
. TRBJ2-1 TRBD1 TRBV19 CASSTQGQGGYNEQFF TGTGCCAGTAGTACCCAGGGACAGGGAGGCTACAATGAGCAGTTCTTC
. TRBJ1-2 . TRBV29-1 CSAHPGDLRGYTF TGCAGCGCTCATCCCGGGGACTTACGAGGCTACACCTTC
. TRBJ2-1 . TRBV6-5 CASMRGRAYNEQFF TGTGCCAGCATGAGGGGGAGGGCCTACAATGAGCAGTTCTTC
. TRBJ1-1 . TRBV28 CASGTIQVTNTEAFF TGTGCCAGCGGTACGATTCAGGTGACGAACACTGAAGCTTTCTTT
. TRBJ2-7 . TRBV9 CASSSPEGGVEQYF TGTGCCAGCAGCTCCCCCGAGGGGGGGGTCGAGCAGTACTTC
. TRBJ2-3 . TRBV28 CASSTSGQFWVRTF TGTGCCAGCAGCACCAGCGGACAGTTTTGGGTTAGAACTTTT